One sample yielded the 25 T cell receptor beta chains listed below, sequenced in a study of identical twins. TCRdb re-derived calls from the 5' RACE reads in MiXCR, one entry per CDR3 protein. Of around 300,000 distinct CDR3 sequences in the sample, approximately 8% were seen once. The sample also formed part of further work on yellow fever vaccine responses in identical twins.

Sample: memory (CD45RO+) T cells sorted from blood. These receptors all stem from a woman between 18 and 29 years old in good health.

The chain carries TRBV6-1 and TRBJ2-4; D unresolved. CDR1 is MNHNS and CDR2 is SASEGT in the germline V gene. The CDR3 contains 13 residues. Between the trimmed V and J ends, which lost 8 bases and 1 base, there was a span of 9 bases. The CDR3 sequence is CASHAGAKNIQYF. CDR3 coding DNA: TGTGCCAGCCATGCTGGGGCCAAAAACATTCAGTACTTC.

This clonotype was detected ten times or more. The chain joins TRBV27 to TRBJ2-3; 9 bases agree with TRBD2. This CDR3 has 16 amino acids. CDR1 MNHEY and CDR2 SMNVEV come from the germline V gene (reference sequence). After removal of 4 bases from V and 6 bases from J, the junction contained 11 bases not matched to a gene. The CDR3 is CASSSSFSGRKDTQYF. CDR3 in DNA: TGTGCCAGCAGTTCTTCATTTAGCGGGAGAAAGGATACGCAGTATTTT.

This clonotype was seen a few times. V gene TRBV10-1 combines with J gene TRBJ2-1, with D possibly being TRBD1 (6 bases). The CDR3 loop spans 16 amino acids. The germline V gene has CDR1 WNHNN and CDR2 SYGVQD (reference sequence). Trimming cost V 9 bases and J 5 bases, with 23 bases left between them. CDR3 in DNA: TGCGCCAGACGACGACAGGTCCCAACAATACACAATGAGCAGTTCTTC. As protein: CARRRQVPTIHNEQFF.

As regards this clonotype: A read error is possible here, since a much larger clone lies one base away. This sequence joins TRBV7-9 and TRBJ1-1, with no clear D. The V end lost 2 bases, the J end lost 1 base, and 5 bases lay between the germline ends. The CDR3 is 13 residues long. Germline V CDR1 and CDR2: SEHNR, FQNEAQ (reference sequence). The DNA of the CDR3 is TGTGCCAGCAGCTTAAAAGAGAACACTGAAGCTTTCTTT. This codes for CASSLKENTEAFF.

The V gene is TRBV3-1, the J gene TRBJ1-1; 11 nucleotides line up with TRBD1. The CDR3 has 12 amino acids. The germline gives CDR1 LGHDT, CDR2 YNNKEL (reference sequence). Trimming at V came to 3 bases and at J to 11 bases, leaving 2 bases not matched to a gene. CDR3 sequence: CASSHGDRGAFF. As DNA, the CDR3 is TGTGCCAGCAGCCATGGGGACAGGGGGGCTTTCTTT.

This clonotype was observed at least ten times. Mismatch with germline at one junction end may stem from a read error. The rearrangement uses TRBV12-3 or TRBV12-4 and TRBJ2-3; possibly TRBD1 or TRBD2 for D (6 bases each). There are 13 residues in the CDR3. DNA for the CDR3: TGCGCCAGCAGCTTGGGGGGCGCGGATACGCAGTATTTT. Encoded protein: CASSLGGADTQYF.

This clonotype was seen at least ten times. The chain carries TRBV27 and TRBJ2-1, with D maybe TRBD1 (6 bases). With 0 bases removed from V and 1 base from J, the gap between germline ends came to 7 bases. Germline V gene data show CDR1 as MNHEY and CDR2 as SMNVEV (reference sequence). The CDR3 contains 15 residues. CDR3 loop: CASSLSQGSYNEQFF. The DNA of the CDR3 is TGTGCCAGCAGTTTATCTCAGGGGTCCTACAATGAGCAGTTCTTC.

The gene calls are TRBV20-1 and TRBJ2-1; 10 nucleotides align to TRBD2. CDR1 is DFQATT and CDR2 is SNEGSKA in the germline V gene (reference sequence). V trimming: 8 bases; J trimming: 8 bases; junction bases outside the gene matches: 18. This CDR3 is 16 amino acids long. CDR3 in DNA: TGCAGTTACTCCGGGACTAGCGACCTATATGTCGATGAGCAGTTCTTC. Amino acids: CSYSGTSDLYVDEQFF.

This clonotype showed up just a few times. The chain recombines TRBV24-1 with TRBJ2-3, with 9 bases identical to TRBD1. Germline CDR1 KGHDR, CDR2 SFDVKD. The CDR3 contains 16 residues. V lost 3 bases, J lost 3 bases, and 6 bases stayed unmatched. CDR3 bases: TGTGCCACCAGTGATCCCGGGACAGGGTTTACAGATACGCAGTATTTT. Translating it yields CATSDPGTGFTDTQYF.

This clonotype showed up many times. The chain employs TRBV9 and TRBJ2-5; no clear D. The germline V gene has CDR1 SGDLS and CDR2 YYNGEE. Trimming stripped 6 bases from V and 0 bases from J, with 9 bases between. This CDR3 is built from 13 residues. CDR3 nucleotide sequence: TGTGCCAGCAAAGACACGAACCAAGAGACCCAGTACTTC. Translation: CASKDTNQETQYF.

V is TRBV10-3 and J is TRBJ2-6; D may be TRBD1 or TRBD2 (5 bases each). Germline CDR1 is ENHRY and CDR2 is SYGVKD. The CDR3 extends over 22 amino acids. The V and J ends lost 3 bases and 2 bases respectively, with 29 bases between them. The DNA of the CDR3 is TGTGCCATCAGTGAAAATGGGTGGGTGGGGGACCCTATGCGTACTGGGGCCAACGTCCTGACTTTC. The encoded protein is CAISENGWVGDPMRTGANVLTF.

The rearrangement uses TRBV12-3 or TRBV12-4 and TRBJ1-6, with a tentative D call TRBD1 (6 bases). The V end was cut by 3 bases, the J end by 8 bases, with 11 bases between. The CDR3 has 14 residues. DNA of the CDR3: TGTGCCAGCAGTTTTCAGGGGAGGGATTCACCCCTCCACTTT. It encodes CASSFQGRDSPLHF.

This clonotype was observed a handful of times. This chain joins TRBV20-1 and TRBJ2-1; maybe TRBD1 (6 bases). In germline, CDR1 is DFQATT, CDR2 SNEGSKA (reference sequence). Trimming removed 4 bases from V and 9 bases from J, with 16 bases in between. This CDR3 contains 13 residues. In nucleotides, the CDR3 is TGCAGTGCTAACCGAGGGGGTCTCAGTGAGCAGTTCTTC. Its protein product is CSANRGGLSEQFF.

At least ten counts were recorded for this clonotype. The genes are TRBV12-3 or TRBV12-4 and TRBJ1-6; 8 bases are shared with TRBD1. The V and J ends lost 8 bases and 10 bases, in that order; junction bases with no gene match: 7. The CDR3 consists of 13 residues. The CDR3 reads CASRRGDRSPLHF. CDR3 sequence (DNA): TGTGCCAGCCGAAGAGGGGACAGGTCACCCCTCCACTTT.

This clonotype was found many times. This rearrangement joins TRBV7-2 to TRBJ2-1, with D tentatively TRBD1 or TRBD2 (5 bases each). The CDR3 has 14 amino acids. With 5 bases removed from V and 7 bases from J, the gap between germline ends came to 15 bases. Per germline, CDR1 SGHTA and CDR2 FQGNSA. The CDR3 here is CASSRGTSSNEQFF. The CDR3 coding sequence is TGTGCCAGCAGCAGAGGGACCTCCTCGAATGAGCAGTTCTTC.

This clonotype was recorded a few times. This chain links TRBV28 with TRBJ2-2; D remains ambiguous. The CDR3 loop spans 15 amino acids. V was cut by 3 bases and J by 1 base, with 9 bases left in between. Germline V lookup: CDR1 MDHEN, CDR2 SYDVKM. CDR3 in DNA: TGTGCCAGCAGTTTCGGCACAAAGAACACCGGGGAGCTGTTTTTT. Protein product: CASSFGTKNTGELFF.

The CDR3 nucleotides read TGTGCCAGCACCCAGCGGGGAAGCTACAATGAGCAGTTCTTC. It encodes CASTQRGSYNEQFF. This chain uses TRBV6-1 with TRBJ2-1; 7 positions agree with TRBD2. The CDR3 has 14 residues. Germline lookup yields CDR1 MNHNS and CDR2 SASEGT. The junction had 6 bases not matched to a gene; V was cut back by 7 bases and J by 3 bases.

This chain joins TRBV20-1 and TRBJ2-3; TRBD1 matches 9 bases. The CDR3 has 15 residues. Germline V CDR1 and CDR2: DFQATT, SNEGSKA (reference sequence). The V and J ends lost 5 bases and 6 bases, in that order; junction bases with no gene match: 12. The CDR3 nucleotides read TGCAGTGCTCCCCGTACAGGGGGCCGGGGTGATACGCAGTATTTT. Translation: CSAPRTGGRGDTQYF.

The chain combines TRBV24-1 with TRBJ1-6; D is undetermined. Germline values: CDR1 KGHDR, CDR2 SFDVKD. The CDR3 runs 13 residues. V was clipped by 11 bases and J by 10 bases, with 17 bases between them. CDR3 region: CAIGPLGASPLHF. CDR3 nucleotide sequence: TGTGCCATTGGGCCCCTTGGAGCCTCACCCCTCCACTTT.

This chain links TRBV28 with TRBJ1-3, with D uncertain. The ends were cut back, 8 bases at V and 4 bases at J, with 12 bases in the middle. CDR1 and CDR2 (germline): MDHEN, SYDVKM. This CDR3 spans 13 amino acids. Here the CDR3 reads CASLQKTGNTIYF. The CDR3 nucleotides are TGTGCCAGCCTACAGAAGACGGGAAACACCATATATTTT. The full variable domain, its missing parts supplied by reference TRBV28 and TRBJ1-3, is DVKVTQSSRYLVKRTGEKVFLECVQDMDHENMFWYRQDPGLGLRLIYFSYDVKMKEKGDIPEGYSVSREKKERFSLILESASTNQTSMYLCASLQKTGNTIYFGEGSWLTVV.

The J gene is TRBJ1-2, the V gene TRBV6-2 or TRBV6-3, with 8 bases aligning to TRBD1. The trim removed 7 bases at V and 2 bases at J, leaving 6 bases unmatched. The CDR3 consists of 14 residues. Germline lookup yields CDR1 MNHEY and CDR2 SVGEGT. The CDR3 loop reads CASNEPGGNYGYTF. For the CDR3, the DNA is TGTGCCAGCAATGAGCCAGGGGGCAACTATGGCTACACCTTC.

This clonotype was picked up many times. The rearrangement links TRBV10-2 to TRBJ2-5; TRBD2 aligns across 7 bases. Germline V lookup: CDR1 WSHSY, CDR2 SAAADI. V lost 6 bases and J lost 5; bases outside the gene matches: 0. CDR3 length: 11 residues. CDR3 loop: CASRGGETQYF. The CDR3 nucleotides are TGCGCCAGCAGGGGGGGGGAGACCCAGTACTTC.

This clonotype was seen only a few times. The rearrangement links TRBV5-1 to TRBJ1-2, with a possible D match to TRBD1 (6 bases). V shed 0 bases and J shed 4 bases, with 10 bases lying between them. Germline CDR1 and CDR2: SGHRS and YFSETQ. The CDR3 has 14 amino acids. The CDR3 DNA sequence: TGCGCCAGCAGCTTGGCTACAGGGACCTATGGCTACACCTTC. The encoded protein is CASSLATGTYGYTF.

This chain links TRBV12-3 or TRBV12-4 with TRBJ2-3; 15 bases are shared with TRBD2. J was trimmed by 6 bases and V by 5 bases; bases with no gene match: 0. The CDR3 covers 14 residues. The CDR3 is CASSGLAGGDTQYF. The CDR3 bases are TGTGCCAGCAGTGGACTAGCGGGAGGGGATACGCAGTATTTT.

This clonotype was counted between two and nine times. V and J are TRBV6-1 and TRBJ2-7, with D possibly being TRBD1 or TRBD2 (5 bases each). CDR3 length: 15 residues. Germline V gene sequence: CDR1 MNHNS, CDR2 SASEGT. V dropped 4 bases and J dropped 3 bases, with 16 bases sitting between them. The CDR3 is CASSGGLQAVYEQYF. The CDR3 coding sequence is TGTGCCAGCAGTGGAGGGTTACAGGCGGTCTACGAGCAGTACTTC.